This record concerns one T cell receptor beta chain sequence. The antigen is unknown. V lost 2 bases, J lost 8 bases, and 8 bases stayed unmatched. From germline, CDR1 is LGHNA and CDR2 YSLEER. The CDR3 has 15 residues. This entry is derived from a study of T cells in Graves' hyperthyroidism and ophthalmopathy. Across the whole study: Peripheral blood specimens were obtained at initial diagnosis, prior to any treatment. Study-wide results and caveats: The model forecast ophthalmopathy, anticipating it by a median roughly 6 months before onset.

Researchers took RNA transcripts and amplified the TCR beta CDR3 regions from them. During a first-round RT-PCR of the TCR CDR3, the HTBI primer set was used. TCRdb re-called the multiplex PCR reads with MiXCR, one entry per CDR3 protein. In the table there are over 400,000 distinct CDR3 sequences, about 22% of which are singletons. Enrolled ophthalmopathy patients presented with a Clinical Activity Score of at least 3, a NOSPECS grade of at least 4, and disease duration under 3 months. Sequencing was carried out using blood. The clonotype comes from a woman in her 70s with Graves' ophthalmopathy. The chain links TRBV4-3 to TRBJ1-4, with 7 bases that match TRBD1. CDR3 protein: CASSQTRQGDEKLFF. Written as DNA, the CDR3 is TGCGCCAGCAGCCAAACCCGACAGGGCGACGAAAAACTGTTTTTT.